The 21 T cell receptor beta chains given below trace back to one sample, sequenced in a study of T cells in Graves' hyperthyroidism and ophthalmopathy. TCR beta CDR3 regions were amplified from RNA transcripts. The HTBI primer set drove a first-round RT-PCR of the TCR CDR3. MiXCR, run by TCRdb on the multiplex PCR reads, gives a single entry per CDR3 protein. The sample records 250,000 to 400,000 distinct CDR3 sequences, around 15% being singletons. The source material was blood. Source of these receptors: a woman between 40 and 55 years old with Graves' ophthalmopathy.

This clonotype was found a few times. The V gene is TRBV7-9, the J gene TRBJ1-3; D is possibly TRBD1 (5 bases). V lost 1 base and J 4 bases, leaving 14 bases between the germline ends. Per the germline V gene, CDR1 is SEHNR and CDR2 is FQNEAQ (reference sequence). The CDR3 extends over 16 amino acids. CDR3 nucleotides: TGTGCCAGCAGCTTAGAATCCTGGGGCAGAGGAAACACCATATATTTT. This codes for CASSLESWGRGNTIYF.

This clonotype showed up many times. This rearrangement joins TRBV12-3 or TRBV12-4 to TRBJ2-5; perhaps TRBD2 as D (7 bases). V lost 3 bases to trimming and J lost 5 bases, with 16 bases between them. The CDR3 length is 15 residues. CDR3 amino acids: CASSLGGASWETQYF. CDR3 nucleotides: TGTGCCAGCAGTTTGGGGGGGGCATCGTGGGAGACCCAGTACTTC.

This clonotype was counted ten times or more. V gene TRBV27 combines with J gene TRBJ2-5; D is perhaps TRBD1 or TRBD2 (5 bases each). V was cut by 5 bases and J by 1 base, with 17 bases left in between. The CDR3 runs to 16 residues. CDR1 is MNHEY and CDR2 is SMNVEV in the germline V gene (reference sequence). The CDR3 DNA follows: TGTGCCAGCAGTCCCAGGGCCGGGAAGGGCCAAGAGACCCAGTACTTC. Translation gives CASSPRAGKGQETQYF.

CDR3 region: CASSYGTSNNEQFF. The DNA for the CDR3 is TGTGCCAGCAGCTATGGGACTTCTAACAATGAGCAGTTCTTC. The chain recombines TRBV6-1 with TRBJ2-1; possibly TRBD2 for D (6 bases). Looked up from germline, CDR1 is MNHNS and CDR2 is SASEGT. Trimming left V 6 bases short and J 5 bases short, with 14 bases between. CDR3 length: 14 amino acids.

This clonotype was counted only a few times. The V and J genes are TRBV12-3 or TRBV12-4 and TRBJ1-3, with D tentatively TRBD1 (6 bases). There are 14 residues in the CDR3. V was clipped by 3 bases and J by 6 bases, with 12 bases between them. The CDR3 region is CASSLGTKVNTIYF. In DNA form, the CDR3 reads TGTGCCAGCAGTTTGGGGACAAAAGTAAACACCATATATTTT.

This clonotype was recorded many times. J is TRBJ2-3 and V is TRBV20-1; perhaps TRBD2 as D (6 bases). V was shortened by 6 bases and J by 8 bases, with 18 bases between the two germline ends. CDR3 length: 13 residues. The germline V gene encodes CDR1 DFQATT and CDR2 SNEGSKA (reference sequence). The CDR3 here is CSAQTSEGRTQYF. DNA for the CDR3: TGCAGTGCACAGACTAGTGAGGGGCGTACGCAGTATTTT.

At least ten counts were recorded for this clonotype. The rearrangement joins TRBV11-3 to TRBJ2-5, with 7 nucleotides matching TRBD2. V was clipped by 4 bases and J by 2 bases; unmatched bases: 4. The CDR3 is 14 residues long. Germline CDR1 and CDR2: SGHNT and YENEEA. The CDR3 is CASSSFGGQETQYF. In DNA, the CDR3 is TGTGCCAGCAGCTCGTTCGGGGGGCAAGAGACCCAGTACTTC.

A remark on this clonotype: This may be a read error, as it is one base from a much larger clone. This chain joins TRBV6-1 and TRBJ1-1; D call uncertain. Per germline, CDR1 MNHNS and CDR2 SASEGT. Trimming removed 3 bases from V and 8 bases from J, with 7 bases in between. This CDR3 has 11 amino acids. The CDR3 DNA follows: TGTGCCAGCAGTGAGGCCCGGGAAGCTTTCTTT. It specifies CASSEAREAFF.

This clonotype was recorded many times. The V gene is TRBV7-9, the J gene TRBJ2-1; D ambiguous. Germline V gives CDR1 SEHNR, CDR2 FQNEAQ (reference sequence). CDR3 length equals 11 residues. Trimming removed 3 bases at V and 8 bases at J, with 5 bases between. The CDR3: CASSFVHEQFF. In DNA form, the CDR3 reads TGTGCCAGCAGCTTTGTCCATGAGCAGTTCTTC. The entire variable domain, with the rest obtained from reference TRBV7-9 and TRBJ2-1, is as follows: DTGVSQNPRHKITKRGQNVTFRCDPISEHNRLYWYRQTLGQGPEFLTYFQNEAQLEKSRLLSDRFSAERPKGSFSTLEIQRTEQGDSAMYLCASSFVHEQFFGPGTRLTVL.

This clonotype was counted a few times. The chain has TRBV5-4 and TRBJ2-3; the match to TRBD2 covers 10 bases. Germline CDR1 SGHNT, CDR2 YYREEE (reference sequence). The V and J ends lost 4 bases and 1 base, in that order; junction bases with no gene match: 9. The CDR3 runs to 17 residues. The CDR3 sequence is CASSPIITSGGTDTQYF. The CDR3 coding sequence is TGTGCCAGCAGCCCAATCATAACTAGCGGGGGCACAGATACGCAGTATTTT. The whole variable domain, remainder taken from reference TRBV5-4 and TRBJ2-3, is ETGVTQSPTHLIKTRGQQVTLRCSSQSGHNTVSWYQQALGQGPQFIFQYYREEENGRGNFPPRFSGLQFPNYSSELNVNALELDDSALYLCASSPIITSGGTDTQYFGPGTRLTVL.

This chain links TRBV28 with TRBJ1-5; no clear D. Deletions cut 2 bases from V and 3 bases from J, with 14 bases between. CDR1 and CDR2 (germline): MDHEN, SYDVKM. The CDR3 is made up of 16 amino acids. The CDR3 region has the DNA TGTGCCAGCAGTTTAGCCGGTTCAGGATTCAATCAGCCCCAGCATTTT. It specifies CASSLAGSGFNQPQHF.

This clonotype appeared many times. This chain links TRBV24-1 with TRBJ2-1; tentative D call: TRBD2 (5 bases). Trimming cost V 9 bases and J 6 bases, with 17 bases left between them. This CDR3 has 14 residues. Germline lookup yields CDR1 KGHDR and CDR2 SFDVKD. CDR3 sequence: CATSTRGPSNEQFF. The DNA of the CDR3 is TGTGCCACCTCAACCCGCGGGCCTTCCAATGAGCAGTTCTTC.

This clonotype was detected ten times or more. J is TRBJ2-1 and V is TRBV6-2 or TRBV6-3; a weak D match, TRBD2 (6 bases). Germline CDR1 is MNHEY and CDR2 is SVGEGT. The V and J ends lost 2 bases and 0 bases respectively, with 11 bases between them. The CDR3 length is 16 residues. DNA for the CDR3: TGTGCCAGCAGTTACGGGACTGATACCTCCTACAATGAGCAGTTCTTC. Protein: CASSYGTDTSYNEQFF.

This clonotype was recorded at least ten times. The chain couples TRBV7-2 to TRBJ2-7; 12 nucleotides line up with TRBD2. CDR1 and CDR2 from the germline V gene are SGHTA and FQGNSA. The junction had 2 bases not matched to a gene; V was cut back by 5 bases and J by 3 bases. This CDR3 contains 14 residues. This CDR3 reads CASSQLAGGYEQYF. CDR3 in DNA: TGTGCCAGCAGCCAACTAGCGGGGGGCTACGAGCAGTACTTC.

This clonotype has only a few counts. The gene calls are TRBV5-1 and TRBJ2-5; D is possibly TRBD1 or TRBD2 (5 bases each). This CDR3 spans 14 amino acids. Germline CDR1 is SGHRS and CDR2 is YFSETQ. Trimming left V 2 bases short and J 2 bases short, with 10 bases between. CDR3 nucleotides: TGCGCCAGCAGCTTTTACAGGAGGCAAGAGACCCAGTACTTC. Protein product: CASSFYRRQETQYF.

V and J are TRBV28 and TRBJ2-1, with D possibly being TRBD2 (5 bases). The CDR3 loop spans 14 amino acids. Per germline, CDR1 MDHEN and CDR2 SYDVKM. The germline V and J ends were trimmed by 5 bases and 10 bases, with 18 bases remaining between them. The CDR3 here is CASSPQVRVGEQFF. The DNA for the CDR3 is TGTGCCAGCAGTCCCCAGGTGAGGGTTGGCGAGCAGTTCTTC.

This clonotype was counted ten times or more. The chain couples TRBV10-2 to TRBJ1-5; TRBD1 agrees at 7 bases. The CDR3 is 15 residues long. Germline CDR1 reads WSHSY; CDR2 reads SAAADI. The trim removed 5 bases at V and 0 bases at J, leaving 4 bases unmatched. The CDR3 sequence is CASSRGPYSNQPQHF. CDR3 nucleotides: TGCGCCAGCAGTAGGGGGCCTTATAGCAATCAGCCCCAGCATTTT.

This clonotype was detected ten times or more. The chain links TRBV12-3 or TRBV12-4 to TRBJ2-7; D is possibly TRBD1 (6 bases). Trimming shortened V by 2 bases and J by 7 bases, and 15 bases separated the two germline ends. CDR3 length equals 14 residues. The CDR3: CASSLSIGGEEQYF. CDR3 bases: TGTGCCAGCAGTTTATCCATAGGGGGTGAGGAGCAGTACTTC.

This sequence joins TRBV15 and TRBJ2-7; 7 positions agree with TRBD2. The germline gives CDR1 LNHNV, CDR2 YYDKDF (reference sequence). The CDR3 sequence is 14 residues long. With 3 bases clipped from V and 3 bases from J, the junction kept 5 bases outside the gene matches. This CDR3 is CATSSGEGGYEQYF. CDR3 nucleotide sequence: TGTGCCACCAGCAGCGGGGAGGGTGGCTACGAGCAGTACTTC.

The rearrangement uses TRBV4-2 and TRBJ1-6, with D unclear. The CDR3 has 14 residues. Germline V gives CDR1 LGHNA, CDR2 YNFKEQ. Trimming removed 0 bases at V and 13 bases at J, with 13 bases between. The DNA for the CDR3 is TGTGCCAGCAGCCAAGATCTCCGGGATGCGCCCCTCCACTTT. It translates to CASSQDLRDAPLHF.

This clonotype was counted at least ten times. A read error may produce the germline difference seen at one junction end. J is TRBJ2-5 and V is TRBV7-9, with 11 bases aligning to TRBD2. The CDR3 has 14 residues. The germline CDR1 and CDR2 sequences are SEHNR and FQNEAQ (reference sequence). The CDR3 sequence: CASSLAGGRETQYF. In nucleotides, the CDR3 is TGTGCTAGCAGCTTAGCGGGGGGGCGAGAGACCCAGTACTTC.